This TCR beta chain was identified in a study of CD8 T cells in Susac syndrome. The authors reverse transcribed roughly 0.5 to 1 ug RNA with random hexamers. MiXCR, run by TCRdb on the immunoSEQ multiplex PCR reads, gives a single entry per CDR3 protein. The repertoire includes approximately 150,000 distinct CDR3 sequences, around 75% of them detected once, and roughly 0.48% sits in the top ten. V lost 0 bases and J 7 bases, leaving 10 bases between the germline ends. The CDR3 runs to 13 residues. CDR1 SQVTM and CDR2 ANQGSEA come from the germline V gene. The sample comprised CD8+ T cells from PBMCs. V and J are TRBV29-1 and TRBJ2-1; D is uncertain. The receptor comes from a human donor with multiple sclerosis. Here the CDR3 DNA reads TGCAGCGTTGAAGATATGGAAGGAAATGAGCAGTTCTTC. Translation gives CSVEDMEGNEQFF.